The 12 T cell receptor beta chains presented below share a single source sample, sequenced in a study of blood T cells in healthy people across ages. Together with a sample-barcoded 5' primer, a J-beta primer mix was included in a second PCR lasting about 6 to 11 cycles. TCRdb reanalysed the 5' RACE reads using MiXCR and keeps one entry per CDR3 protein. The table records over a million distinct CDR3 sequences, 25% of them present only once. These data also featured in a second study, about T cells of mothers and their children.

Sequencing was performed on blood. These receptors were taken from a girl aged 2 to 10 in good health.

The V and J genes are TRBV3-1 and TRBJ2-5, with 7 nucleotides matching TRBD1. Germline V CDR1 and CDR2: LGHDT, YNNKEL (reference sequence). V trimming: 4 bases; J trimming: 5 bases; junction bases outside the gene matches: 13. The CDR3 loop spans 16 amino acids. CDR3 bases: TGTGCCAGCAGCCCGAAAGGACAGGTTAGGTGGGAGACCCAGTACTTC. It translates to CASSPKGQVRWETQYF.

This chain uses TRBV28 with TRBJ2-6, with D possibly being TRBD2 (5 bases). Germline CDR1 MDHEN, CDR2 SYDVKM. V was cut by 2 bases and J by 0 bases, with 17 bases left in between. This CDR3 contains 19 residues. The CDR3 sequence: CASSLRFSEIISGANVLTF. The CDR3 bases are TGTGCCAGCAGTTTACGGTTTAGCGAGATAATCTCTGGGGCCAACGTCCTGACTTTC.

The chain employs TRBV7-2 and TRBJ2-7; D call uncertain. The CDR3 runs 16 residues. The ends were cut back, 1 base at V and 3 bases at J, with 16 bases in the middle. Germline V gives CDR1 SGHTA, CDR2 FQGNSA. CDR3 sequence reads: CASSLGSIITNYEQYF. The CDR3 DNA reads TGTGCCAGCAGCTTAGGCTCAATCATTACCAACTACGAGCAGTACTTC.

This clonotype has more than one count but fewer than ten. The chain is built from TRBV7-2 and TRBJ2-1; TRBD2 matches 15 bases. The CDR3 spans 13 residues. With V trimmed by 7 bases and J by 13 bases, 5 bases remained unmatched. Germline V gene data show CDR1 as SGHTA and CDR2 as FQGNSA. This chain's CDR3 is CASTRTSGGAQFF. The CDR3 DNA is TGTGCCAGCACCCGGACTAGCGGGGGGGCTCAGTTCTTC.

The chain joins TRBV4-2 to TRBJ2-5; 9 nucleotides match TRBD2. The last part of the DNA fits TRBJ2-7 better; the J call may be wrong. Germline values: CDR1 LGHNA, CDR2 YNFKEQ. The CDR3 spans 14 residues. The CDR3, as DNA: TGTGCCAGCAGCCCTACTAGCGGGTTGTACGAGCAGTACTTC. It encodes CASSPTSGLYEQYF.

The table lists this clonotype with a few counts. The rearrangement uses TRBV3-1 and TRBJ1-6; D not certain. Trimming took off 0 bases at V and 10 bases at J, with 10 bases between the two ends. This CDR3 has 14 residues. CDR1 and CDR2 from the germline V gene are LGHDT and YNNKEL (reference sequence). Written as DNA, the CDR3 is TGTGCCAGCAGCCAAGAGTCCTCAGCCTCACCCCTCCACTTT. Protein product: CASSQESSASPLHF.

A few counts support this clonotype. This CDR3 reads CSTQPGGETQYF. DNA for the CDR3: TGCAGCACTCAACCCGGCGGTGAAACCCAGTACTTC. The chain has TRBV29-1 and TRBJ2-5; D is undetermined. V was shortened by 8 bases and J by 8 bases, with 18 bases between the two germline ends. This CDR3 has 12 amino acids. Germline values: CDR1 SQVTM, CDR2 ANQGSEA.

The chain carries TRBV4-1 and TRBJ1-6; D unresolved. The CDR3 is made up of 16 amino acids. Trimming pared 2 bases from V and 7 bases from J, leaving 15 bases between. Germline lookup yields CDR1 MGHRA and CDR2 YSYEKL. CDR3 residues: CASSQLLLPENSPLHF. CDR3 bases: TGCGCCAGCAGCCAACTGCTTCTCCCTGAGAATTCACCCCTCCACTTT.

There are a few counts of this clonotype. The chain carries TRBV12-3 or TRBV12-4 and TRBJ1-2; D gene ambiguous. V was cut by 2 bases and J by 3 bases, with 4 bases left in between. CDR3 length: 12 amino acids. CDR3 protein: CASSLSHYGYTF. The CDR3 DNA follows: TGTGCCAGCAGTTTATCGCACTATGGCTACACCTTC.

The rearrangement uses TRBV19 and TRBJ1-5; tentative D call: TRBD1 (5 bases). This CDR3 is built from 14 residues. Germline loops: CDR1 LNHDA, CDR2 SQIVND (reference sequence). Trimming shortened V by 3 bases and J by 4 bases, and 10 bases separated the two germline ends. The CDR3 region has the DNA TGTGCCAGTAGTATTAGTGGGGGTAATCAGCCCCAGCATTTT. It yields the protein CASSISGGNQPQHF.

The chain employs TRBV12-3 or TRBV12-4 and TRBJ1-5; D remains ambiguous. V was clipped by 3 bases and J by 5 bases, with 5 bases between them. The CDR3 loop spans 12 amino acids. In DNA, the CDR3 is TGTGCCAGCAGTTTCGAAGATCAGCCCCAGCATTTT. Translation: CASSFEDQPQHF.

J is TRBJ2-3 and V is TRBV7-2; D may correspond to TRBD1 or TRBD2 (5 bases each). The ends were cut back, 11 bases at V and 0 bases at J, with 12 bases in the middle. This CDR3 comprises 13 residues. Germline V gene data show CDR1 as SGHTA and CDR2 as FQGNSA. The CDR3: CALLGVSTDTQYF. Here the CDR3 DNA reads TGTGCCCTCCTGGGGGTTAGCACAGATACGCAGTATTTT.